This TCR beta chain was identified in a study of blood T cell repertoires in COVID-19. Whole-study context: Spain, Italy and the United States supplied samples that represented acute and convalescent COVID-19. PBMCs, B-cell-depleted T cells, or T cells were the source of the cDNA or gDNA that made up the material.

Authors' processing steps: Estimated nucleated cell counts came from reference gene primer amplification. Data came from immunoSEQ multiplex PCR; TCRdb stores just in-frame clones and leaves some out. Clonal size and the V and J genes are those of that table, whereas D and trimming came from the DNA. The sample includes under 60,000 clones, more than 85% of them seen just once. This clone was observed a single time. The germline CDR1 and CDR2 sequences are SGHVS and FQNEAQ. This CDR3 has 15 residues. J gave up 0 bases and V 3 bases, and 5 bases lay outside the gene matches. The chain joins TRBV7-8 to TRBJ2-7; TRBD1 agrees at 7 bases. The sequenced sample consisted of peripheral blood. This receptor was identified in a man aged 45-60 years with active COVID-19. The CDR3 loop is CASSLTNRGSYEQYF. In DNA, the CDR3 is TGTGCCAGCAGCTTGACGAACAGGGGCTCCTACGAGCAGTACTTC.